A single sample is the source of the 5 T cell receptor beta chains below, sequenced in a study of beta chain features in type 1 diabetes. General study results and limits: Among all four CD4+ subsets, Type 1 diabetes patients had TCRB CDR3s that were moderately but significantly shorter.

The whole isolated RNA underwent reverse transcription, so sequencing captured expressed TCRB transcripts. Sequenced by immunoSEQ multiplex PCR; TCRdb stores in-frame clones only, minus some. In the table there are about 260,000 clones, 20% of which are singletons. These TCRs are of unknown antigen specificity. Sequencing input: naive CD4+ T cells from blood. The origin of the receptors is a woman aged 40 to 49 with type 1 diabetes.

This clone showed up just a few times. The chain uses TRBV18 and TRBJ2-7, with TRBD1 identical over 7 bases. Germline CDR1 KGHSH, CDR2 LQKENI. J was trimmed by 5 bases and V by 3 bases; bases with no gene match: 7. The CDR3 totals 14 residues. CDR3 DNA: TGTGCCAGCTCACCTCTCGGACAGGCTAACGAGCAGTACTTC. It encodes CASSPLGQANEQYF. Filled out from reference TRBV18 and TRBJ2-7, the complete variable domain reads NAGVMQNPRHLVRRRGQEARLRCSPMKGHSHVYWYRQLPEEGLKFMVYLQKENIIDESGMPKERFSAEFPKEGPSILRIQQVVRGDSAAYFCASSPLGQANEQYFGPGTRLTVT.

This clone was detected a few times. The chain has TRBV18 and TRBJ2-7; a weak D match, TRBD2 (5 bases). Per the germline V gene, CDR1 is KGHSH and CDR2 is LQKENI. CDR3 size: 17 residues. V was pared by 3 bases and J by 3 bases, with 21 bases between. The CDR3 DNA is TGTGCCAGCTCACCGAACGGGATGTCTACAAGTCTCTACGAGCAGTACTTC. Translated: CASSPNGMSTSLYEQYF.

V gene TRBV11-2 combines with J gene TRBJ1-3; D not certain. Trimming pared 6 bases from V and 0 bases from J, leaving 12 bases between. The germline gives CDR1 SGHAT, CDR2 FQNNGV. This CDR3 has 15 residues. CDR3 bases: TGTGCCAGCAGTCCGACCGGAGGCTCTGGAAACACCATATATTTT. It translates to CASSPTGGSGNTIYF.

This clone was observed a single time. The chain links TRBV2 to TRBJ1-5; D might be TRBD1 (5 bases). Trimming stripped 1 base from V and 4 bases from J, with 11 bases between. In germline, CDR1 is SNHLY, CDR2 FYNNEI. The length of the CDR3 is 15 residues. The CDR3 sequence: CASSEDRGTNQPQHF. The CDR3 coding sequence is TGTGCCAGCAGTGAAGATCGGGGGACTAATCAGCCCCAGCATTTT.

The table lists this clone with a few counts. The chain couples TRBV27 to TRBJ1-5, with TRBD1 matching 8 bases. The germline V gene has CDR1 MNHEY and CDR2 SMNVEV (reference sequence). CDR3 length equals 16 residues. Losses at the gene ends were 5 bases for V and 6 bases for J; bases not matched to a gene: 12. CDR3 amino acids: CASSGYSGGLIQPQHF. In DNA, the CDR3 is TGTGCCAGCAGTGGCTATTCAGGGGGCCTGATTCAGCCCCAGCATTTT.